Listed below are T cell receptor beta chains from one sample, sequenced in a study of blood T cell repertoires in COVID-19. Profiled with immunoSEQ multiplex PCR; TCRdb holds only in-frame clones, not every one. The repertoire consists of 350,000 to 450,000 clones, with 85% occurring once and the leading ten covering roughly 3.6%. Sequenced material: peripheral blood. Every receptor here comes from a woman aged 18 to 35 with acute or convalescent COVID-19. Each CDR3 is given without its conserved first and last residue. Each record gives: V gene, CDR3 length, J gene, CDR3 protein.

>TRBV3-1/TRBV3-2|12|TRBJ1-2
ASSPWDRGSGYT
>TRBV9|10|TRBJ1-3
ASSFGGNTIY
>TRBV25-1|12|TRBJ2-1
ASSPKGQGSEQF
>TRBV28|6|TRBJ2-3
ASTGGF
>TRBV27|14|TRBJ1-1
ASSPRAGEGWTEAF
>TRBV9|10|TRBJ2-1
ASSVGPNEQF
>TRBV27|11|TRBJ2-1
ASVGQGMSEQF
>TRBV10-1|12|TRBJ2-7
ASSESGSGDEQY
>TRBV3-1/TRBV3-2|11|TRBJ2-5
ASSQTFQETQY
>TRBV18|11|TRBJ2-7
ASSEERAYEQY
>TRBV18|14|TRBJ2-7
ASSPKAGTGPYEQY
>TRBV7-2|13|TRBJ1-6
ASSSGLTYNSPLH
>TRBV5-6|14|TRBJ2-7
ASSLVGASGSNEQY
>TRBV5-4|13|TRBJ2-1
ASSGRQDVYNEQF
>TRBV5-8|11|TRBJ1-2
ASSPDSDYGYT
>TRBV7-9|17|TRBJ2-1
ASSQETMSERGEYNEQF
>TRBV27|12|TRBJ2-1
ASSRGDREVQQF
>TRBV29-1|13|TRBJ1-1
SVDSGWAMNTEAF
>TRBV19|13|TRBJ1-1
ASSTAGTGFTEAF
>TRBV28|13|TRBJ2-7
ASYGMGQGNYEQY
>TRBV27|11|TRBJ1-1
ASRHTGRTEAF
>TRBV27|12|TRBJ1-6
ASSFGEANSPLH
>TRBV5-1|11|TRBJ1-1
ASSGRGNTEAF
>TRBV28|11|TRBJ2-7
ASSLNGLYEQY
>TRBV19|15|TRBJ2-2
ASSIAAPAGVTGELF
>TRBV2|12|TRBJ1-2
ASNVYRGEGGYT
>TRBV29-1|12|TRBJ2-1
SVAGASQANEQF
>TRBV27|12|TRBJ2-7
ASSLSGAVYEQY
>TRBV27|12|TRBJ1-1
ASSLLLGGEKAF
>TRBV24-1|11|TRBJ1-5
ATSAAVNQPQH
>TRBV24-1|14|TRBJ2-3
ATSDFDSASTDTQY
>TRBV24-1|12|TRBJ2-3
ATSASGSTDTQY
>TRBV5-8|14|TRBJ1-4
ASSLAKSGYNEKLF
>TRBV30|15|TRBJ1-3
AWSGRQGALIGNTIY
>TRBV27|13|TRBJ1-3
ASSPTGSSGNTIY
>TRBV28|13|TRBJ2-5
ASSSLGLRVETQY
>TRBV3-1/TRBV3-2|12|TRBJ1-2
ASSQGLGSYGYT
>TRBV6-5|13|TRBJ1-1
ASSSQGGARTEAF
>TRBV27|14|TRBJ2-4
ASSLAGGYGQNIQY
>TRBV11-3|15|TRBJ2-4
ASSPPGQILAKNIQY
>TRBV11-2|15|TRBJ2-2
ASRELGQDANTGELF
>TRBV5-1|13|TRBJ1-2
ASSLGQRHASGYT